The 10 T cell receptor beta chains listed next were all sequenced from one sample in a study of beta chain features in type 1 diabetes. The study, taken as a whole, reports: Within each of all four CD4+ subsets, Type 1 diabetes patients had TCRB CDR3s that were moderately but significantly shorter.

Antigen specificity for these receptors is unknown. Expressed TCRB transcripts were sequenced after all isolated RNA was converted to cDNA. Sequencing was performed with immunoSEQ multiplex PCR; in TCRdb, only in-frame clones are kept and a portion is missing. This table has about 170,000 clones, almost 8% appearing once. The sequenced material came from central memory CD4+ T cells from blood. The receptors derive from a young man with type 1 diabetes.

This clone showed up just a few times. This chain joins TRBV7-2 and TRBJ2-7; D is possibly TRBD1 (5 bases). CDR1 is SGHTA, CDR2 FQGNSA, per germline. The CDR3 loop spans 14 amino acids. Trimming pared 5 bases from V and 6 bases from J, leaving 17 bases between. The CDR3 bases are TGTGCCAGCAGCCCGCGAATGGGTGACAGCGAGCAGTACTTC. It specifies CASSPRMGDSEQYF.

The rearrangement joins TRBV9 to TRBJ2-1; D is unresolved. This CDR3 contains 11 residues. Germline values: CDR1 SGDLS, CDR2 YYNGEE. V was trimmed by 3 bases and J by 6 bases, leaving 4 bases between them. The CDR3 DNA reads TGTGCCAGCAGCGGGAGCAATGAGCAGTTCTTC. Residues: CASSGSNEQFF.

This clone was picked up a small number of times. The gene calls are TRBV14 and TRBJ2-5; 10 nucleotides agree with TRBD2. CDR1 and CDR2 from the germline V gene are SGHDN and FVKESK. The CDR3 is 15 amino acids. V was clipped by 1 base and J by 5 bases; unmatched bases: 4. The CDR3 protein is CASSQASGGRETQYF. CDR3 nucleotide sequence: TGTGCCAGCAGCCAAGCTAGCGGGGGACGGGAGACCCAGTACTTC.

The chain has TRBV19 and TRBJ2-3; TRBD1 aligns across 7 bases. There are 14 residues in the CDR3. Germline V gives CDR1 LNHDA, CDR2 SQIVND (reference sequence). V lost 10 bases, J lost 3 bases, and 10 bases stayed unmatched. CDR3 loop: CAISRQGRTDTQYF. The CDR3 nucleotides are TGTGCCATTTCCCGACAGGGCAGGACAGATACGCAGTATTTT.

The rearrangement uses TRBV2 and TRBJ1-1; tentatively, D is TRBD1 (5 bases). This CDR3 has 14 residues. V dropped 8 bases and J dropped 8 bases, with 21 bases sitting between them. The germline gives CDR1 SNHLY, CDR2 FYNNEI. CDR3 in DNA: TGTGCCAGCCGGGTGGTCGGGGGTCCCTTCGAAGCTTTCTTT. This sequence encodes CASRVVGGPFEAFF.

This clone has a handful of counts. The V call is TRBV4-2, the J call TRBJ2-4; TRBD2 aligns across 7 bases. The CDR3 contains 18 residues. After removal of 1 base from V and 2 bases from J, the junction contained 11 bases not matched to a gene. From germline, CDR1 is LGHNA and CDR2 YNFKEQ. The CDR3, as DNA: TGTGCCAGCAGCCAAGGACAAATAACTAGCGACACCAAAAACATTCAGTACTTC. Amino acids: CASSQGQITSDTKNIQYF.

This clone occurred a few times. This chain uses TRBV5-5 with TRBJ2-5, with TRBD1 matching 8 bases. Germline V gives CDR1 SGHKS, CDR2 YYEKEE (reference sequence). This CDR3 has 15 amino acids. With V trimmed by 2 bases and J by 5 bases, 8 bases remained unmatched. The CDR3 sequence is CASSFISGGAETQYF. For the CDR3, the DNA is TGTGCCAGCAGCTTCATCTCAGGGGGCGCGGAGACCCAGTACTTC.

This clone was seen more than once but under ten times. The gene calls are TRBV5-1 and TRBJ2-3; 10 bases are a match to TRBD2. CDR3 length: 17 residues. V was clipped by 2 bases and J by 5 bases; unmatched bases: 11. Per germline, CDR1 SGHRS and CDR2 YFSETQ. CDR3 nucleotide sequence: TGCGCCAGCAGCTTAACAGCGGGGGGGCCGGGTGTAGATACGCAGTATTTT. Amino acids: CASSLTAGGPGVDTQYF. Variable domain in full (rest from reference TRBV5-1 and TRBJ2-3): KAGVTQTPRYLIKTRGQQVTLSCSPISGHRSVSWYQQTPGQGLQFLFEYFSETQRNKGNFPGRFSGRQFSNSRSEMNVSTLELGDSALYLCASSLTAGGPGVDTQYFGPGTRLTVL.

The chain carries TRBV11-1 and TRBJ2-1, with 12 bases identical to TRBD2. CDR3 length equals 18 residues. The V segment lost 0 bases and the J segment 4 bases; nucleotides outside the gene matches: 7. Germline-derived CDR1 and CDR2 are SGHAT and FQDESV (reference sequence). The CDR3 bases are TGTGCCAGCAGCTTAGCGATGAGTACTAGCGGGGGGTACAATGAGCAGTTCTTC. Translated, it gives CASSLAMSTSGGYNEQFF.

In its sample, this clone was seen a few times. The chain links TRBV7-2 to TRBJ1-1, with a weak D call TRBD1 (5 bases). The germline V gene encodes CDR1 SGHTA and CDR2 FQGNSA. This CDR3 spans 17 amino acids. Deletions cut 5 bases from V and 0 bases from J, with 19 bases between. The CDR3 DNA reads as TGTGCCAGCAGCCATACAGGCAGCGGGTTTATGAACACTGAAGCTTTCTTT. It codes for CASSHTGSGFMNTEAFF.